This T cell receptor beta chain was observed in a study of spatial heterogeneity in lung cancer. This clonotype was seen at least ten times. The time point: sample taken at primary tumor resection. The study sequenced unsorted whole RNA from tumor, nontumor lung or frozen PBMC. In the library, each TCR cDNA molecule bore its own unique molecular identifier. TCRdb itself ran the 5' RACE reads through MiXCR, one entry per CDR3 protein. The table includes about 53,000 distinct CDR3 sequences, roughly 7.5% detected once. Per the germline V gene, CDR1 is MGHDK and CDR2 is SYGVNS. The V and J ends lost 3 bases and 12 bases respectively, with 21 bases between them. The CDR3 loop spans 16 amino acids.

The input for sequencing was PBMCs, taken at surgery. The source is a female donor with early-stage non-small cell lung cancer. The chain uses TRBV25-1 and TRBJ2-6, with D perhaps TRBD1 (5 bases). The CDR3 DNA reads as TGTGCCAGCAGTGATCCCTCGACAGCCTCTGTATCCGTCCTGACTTTC. It codes for CASSDPSTASVSVLTF.